This T cell receptor beta chain was obtained from a study of cytomegalovirus exposure and HLA in healthy donors. Study-level points and caveats: In a later analysis, a genetic analysis reported fewer productive-TCR N-insertions in an Asian-associated ancestry cluster than the cohort average. Presence/absence analyses rested on an assumption that sequencing depth was roughly uniform across donors. TCR beta sequences reportedly predicted most subjects' HLA-A and HLA-B alleles accurately. A later analysis by the authors found several of the most significant clusters apparently linked to common viral pathogens.

Primers for the PCR totalled 60 Vbeta and 13 Jbeta. Repertoires were generated with immunoSEQ multiplex PCR, while TCRdb's copy carries only in-frame clones and drops some. The sample totals about 40,000 clones. There are 15 residues in the CDR3. Trimming at V came to 3 bases and at J to 6 bases, leaving 8 bases not matched to a gene. Per germline, CDR1 SGDLS and CDR2 YYNGEE. About this clone itself: The antigen remains undetermined.

V gene TRBV9 combines with J gene TRBJ2-7; 11 nucleotides align to TRBD2. The receptor was isolated from a man younger than 40 in good health and CMV-seronegative. The material sequenced was PBMCs. The chain's CDR3 is CASSGRGLAGGEQYF. The CDR3 coding sequence is TGTGCCAGCAGCGGGAGAGGGCTAGCGGGAGGCGAGCAGTACTTC. Complete variable domain (other parts from reference TRBV9 and TRBJ2-7): DSGVTQTPKHLITATGQRVTLRCSPRSGDLSVYWYQQSLDQGLQFLIQYYNGEERAKGNILERFSAQQFPDLHSELNLSSLELGDSALYFCASSGRGLAGGEQYFGPGTRLTVT.